The T cell receptor (beta chain) described here comes from a study of T cells after posttransplantation cyclophosphamide. Findings of the study overall: Blood and skin or GI T cell repertoires showed limited TRB overlap. Donor-recipient repertoire similarity was low at 1-2 months, rising over year one.

The germline V gene has CDR1 MNHEY and CDR2 SVGAGI. With V trimmed by 4 bases and J by 2 bases, 3 bases remained unmatched. The CDR3 has 15 amino acids. Method: immunoSEQ multiplex PCR; TCRdb's copy keeps in-frame clones and lacks some. The table records 45,000 to 60,000 clones, roughly nine tenths of them present only once. Peripheral blood was collected from the related graft donor on the marrow donation day. As concerns this clone: Its antigen is undetermined.

The genes are TRBV6-5 and TRBJ2-3, with 10 bases identical to TRBD2. The sequencing sample was made of PBMCs. This TCR derives from a woman between 50 and 59 years old in good health and a related stem cell transplant donor. CDR3 residues: CASSLAGGPTDTQYF. DNA for the CDR3: TGTGCCAGCAGTTTAGCGGGAGGACCCACAGATACGCAGTATTTT.